The 21 T cell receptor beta chains in this list originate from one sample, sequenced in a study of T cells in Graves' hyperthyroidism and ophthalmopathy. Amplification of TCR beta CDR3 regions used RNA as the template. The HTBI primer set drove a first-round RT-PCR of the TCR CDR3. TCRdb independently ran MiXCR on the multiplex PCR reads; one entry per CDR3 protein. The sample lists about 360,000 distinct CDR3 sequences, roughly 13% seen once, with about 9.1% in the top ten. Specimen: blood. The receptors derive from a woman aged 18-30 years with Graves' hyperthyroidism.

This clonotype was counted ten times or more. This sequence joins TRBV7-9 and TRBJ2-6; 7 bases are shared with TRBD2. V gave up 0 bases and J gave up 4 bases; unmatched junction bases: 3. The CDR3 sequence is 16 residues long. Germline V lookup: CDR1 SEHNR, CDR2 FQNEAQ (reference sequence). Here the CDR3 reads CASSLAGGAGANVLTF. The CDR3 DNA reads as TGTGCCAGCAGCTTAGCGGGAGGGGCCGGGGCCAACGTCCTGACTTTC.

This clonotype has a count of ten or more. V is TRBV6-2 or TRBV6-3 and J is TRBJ1-1, with TRBD1 identical over 11 bases. CDR3 length: 14 amino acids. The V gene's germline CDR1 is MNHEY and CDR2 SVGEGT. V shed 6 bases and J 10 bases; nucleotides not matched to a gene: 10. CDR3 bases: TGTGCCAGCAGCGACGCCGGGACAGGGGGACGAGCTTTCTTT. Encoded protein: CASSDAGTGGRAFF.

The chain employs TRBV20-1 and TRBJ1-5; 7 bases agree with TRBD1. The CDR3 consists of 14 residues. V shed 3 bases, J shed 0 bases, and the junction held 2 bases outside the gene matches. CDR1 is DFQATT, CDR2 SNEGSKA, per germline (reference sequence). The CDR3 DNA sequence: TGCAGTGCTAGGACAGGGTCTAGCAATCAGCCCCAGCATTTT. This encodes CSARTGSSNQPQHF.

In its sample, this clonotype was seen many times. The chain employs TRBV6-1 and TRBJ2-1; 10 bases line up with TRBD2. Trimming cost V 6 bases and J 3 bases; bases outside gene matches: 5. Per germline, CDR1 MNHNS and CDR2 SASEGT. There are 15 residues in the CDR3. The CDR3 is CASSLSGGYYNEQFF. DNA of the CDR3: TGTGCCAGCAGCCTTAGCGGGGGGTACTACAATGAGCAGTTCTTC.

In its sample, this clonotype was seen many times. V gene TRBV27 combines with J gene TRBJ2-7, with 8 bases matching TRBD2. The CDR3 totals 15 residues. Germline lookup yields CDR1 MNHEY and CDR2 SMNVEV (reference sequence). The J segment lost 2 bases and the V segment lost 6 bases, leaving 9 bases of the junction unmatched. CDR3 sequence: CASRGLGGGPYEQYF. The CDR3 DNA reads TGTGCCAGCAGAGGACTCGGGGGGGGCCCCTACGAGCAGTACTTC.

This clonotype came up many times. J is TRBJ2-3 and V is TRBV7-2, with 16 bases that match TRBD2. The CDR3 is made up of 18 amino acids. The trim removed 5 bases at V and 1 base at J, leaving 6 bases unmatched. From germline, CDR1 is SGHTA and CDR2 FQGNSA. CDR3 coding DNA: TGTGCCAGCAGCCAGGGACTAGCGGGAGGGTATGGCACAGATACGCAGTATTTT. It specifies CASSQGLAGGYGTDTQYF.

This clonotype has just one count. An end of the junction differs from the germline gene, which may be a read error. The chain recombines TRBV9 with TRBJ2-1, with TRBD2 matching over 7 bases. Germline V lookup: CDR1 SGDLS, CDR2 YYNGEE. The CDR3 spans 16 residues. CDR3 residues: CVSSRSSTRGDNEQFF. The DNA for the CDR3 is TGTGTCAGCAGCCGTTCTAGCACCCGGGGGGACAATGAGCAGTTCTTC.

The V and J genes are TRBV29-1 and TRBJ2-3; TRBD1 matches 10 bases. The CDR3 is made up of 15 amino acids. CDR1 and CDR2 (germline): SQVTM, ANQGSEA. V shed 6 bases and J 5 bases; nucleotides not matched to a gene: 11. In DNA, the CDR3 is TGCAGCGTATTTCCGGGACAGGGGACTATAGATACGCAGTATTTT. Translated, it gives CSVFPGQGTIDTQYF.

The rearrangement uses TRBV10-3 and TRBJ2-7; 10 bases fit TRBD1. The CDR3 runs 14 residues. V dropped 6 bases and J dropped 4; count of bases not matched to a gene: 6. Germline V lookup: CDR1 ENHRY, CDR2 SYGVKD. This CDR3 reads CAISGDRGRYEQYF. The CDR3 DNA follows: TGTGCCATCAGCGGAGACAGGGGGCGTTACGAGCAGTACTTC.

The chain uses TRBV28 and TRBJ2-2; either TRBD1 or TRBD2 may fit D (5 bases each). V shed 3 bases and J shed 0 bases, with 17 bases lying between them. This CDR3 spans 18 amino acids. CDR1 MDHEN and CDR2 SYDVKM come from the germline V gene. DNA of the CDR3: TGTGCCAGCAGTTTCGAACAGGACTCGAACCCGAACACCGGGGAGCTGTTTTTT. It yields the protein CASSFEQDSNPNTGELFF.

This clonotype appeared many times. The chain joins TRBV6-2 or TRBV6-3 to TRBJ1-5; D remains ambiguous. There are 15 residues in the CDR3. Germline V gives CDR1 MNHEY, CDR2 SVGEGT. V lost 5 bases and J lost 0, with 11 bases in between. The CDR3 protein is CASSRAGNSNQPQHF. In nucleotides, the CDR3 is TGTGCCAGCAGTCGGGCGGGGAATAGCAATCAGCCCCAGCATTTT.

CDR3: CASSSPGQGAEQYF. The DNA for the CDR3 is TGTGCCAGCAGTTCCCCGGGACAGGGGGCCGAGCAGTACTTC. The chain recombines TRBV28 with TRBJ2-7; 12 bases agree with TRBD1. The CDR3 is 14 residues long. V shed 4 bases, J shed 6 bases, and the junction held 4 bases outside the gene matches. The V gene's germline CDR1 is MDHEN and CDR2 SYDVKM.

This clonotype was detected many times. The chain links TRBV20-1 to TRBJ2-3, with TRBD2 identical over 7 bases. Losses at the gene ends were 1 base for V and 3 bases for J; bases not matched to a gene: 1. The germline gives CDR1 DFQATT, CDR2 SNEGSKA (reference sequence). This CDR3 is 13 amino acids long. CDR3 DNA: TGCAGTGCTAGAGGGGGGGGGACAGATACGCAGTATTTT. Its protein product is CSARGGGTDTQYF.

This clonotype was found a few times. The chain carries TRBV20-1 and TRBJ2-1; the match to TRBD2 covers 8 bases. CDR1 is DFQATT, CDR2 SNEGSKA, per germline (reference sequence). CDR3 length: 14 residues. V trimming: 0 bases; J trimming: 7 bases; junction bases outside the gene matches: 5. The CDR3 is CSARDDGGGNEQFF. CDR3 nucleotides: TGCAGTGCTAGAGATGACGGGGGGGGGAATGAGCAGTTCTTC.

In this sample, this clonotype turned up many times. This sequence joins TRBV7-2 and TRBJ2-1; TRBD1 might be the D (6 bases). Germline V gene data show CDR1 as SGHTA and CDR2 as FQGNSA. V lost 5 bases, J lost 7 bases, and 21 bases lay in between. This CDR3 is built from 16 residues. CDR3 residues: CASSKQSGTLGNEQFF. CDR3 coding DNA: TGTGCCAGCAGCAAACAATCCGGGACATTAGGGAATGAGCAGTTCTTC. Drawing the rest from reference TRBV7-2 and TRBJ2-1, the complete variable domain is GAGVSQSPSNKVTEKGKDVELRCDPISGHTALYWYRQSLGQGLEFLIYFQGNSAPDKSGLPSDRFSAERTGGSVSTLTIQRTQQEDSAVYLCASSKQSGTLGNEQFFGPGTRLTVL.

This clonotype was counted at least ten times. The chain recombines TRBV2 with TRBJ1-4; no definite D call. The V end was cut by 2 bases, the J end by 0 bases, with 16 bases between. The CDR3 consists of 18 residues. CDR1 is SNHLY, CDR2 FYNNEI, per germline. DNA of the CDR3: TGTGCCAGCAGTGAATCTCTCCCTGGAGAAGCAACTAATGAAAAACTGTTTTTT. The encoded protein is CASSESLPGEATNEKLFF. The whole variable domain, remainder taken from reference TRBV2 and TRBJ1-4, is EPEVTQTPSHQVTQMGQEVILRCVPISNHLYFYWYRQILGQKVEFLVSFYNNEISEKSEIFDDQFSVERPDGSNFTLKIRSTKLEDSAMYFCASSESLPGEATNEKLFFGSGTQLSVL.

The V gene is TRBV30, the J gene TRBJ1-1; no firm D call. This CDR3 has 13 amino acids. Germline V gene lookup returns CDR1 GTSNPN and CDR2 SVGIG (reference sequence). V was cut by 4 bases and J by 1 base, with 10 bases left in between. The CDR3 bases are TGTGCCTGGATATCGTGGCCGAACACTGAAGCTTTCTTT. It codes for CAWISWPNTEAFF. Combining the CDR3 with reference TRBV30 and TRBJ1-1 gives the whole variable domain SQTIHQWPATLVQPVGSPLSLECTVEGTSNPNLYWYRQAAGRGLQLLFYSVGIGQISSEVPQNLSASRPQDRQFILSSKKLLLSDSGFYLCAWISWPNTEAFFGQGTRLTVV.

Many counts were recorded for this clonotype. V and J are TRBV7-9 and TRBJ2-7; 7 bases match TRBD2. Germline assignment: CDR1 SEHNR and CDR2 FQNEAQ (reference sequence). The CDR3 consists of 16 residues. V dropped 4 bases and J dropped 6; count of bases not matched to a gene: 15. CDR3 bases: TGTGCCAGCAGCTCTACCTGGGACTACGGGGCCCCCGAGCAGTACTTC. Encoded protein: CASSSTWDYGAPEQYF.

This clonotype was seen more than once but under ten times. J is TRBJ2-1 and V is TRBV29-1; the D gene is possibly TRBD1 (5 bases). The CDR3 is 12 residues long. The V gene lost 7 bases and the J gene lost 3 bases, with 10 bases spanning the gap. Per germline, CDR1 SQVTM and CDR2 ANQGSEA. The CDR3 reads CSGKDIYNEQFF. The CDR3 DNA reads TGCAGCGGCAAGGACATCTACAATGAGCAGTTCTTC.

This clonotype was found a few times. V gene TRBV6-4 combines with J gene TRBJ1-2, with a tentative D call TRBD1 (6 bases). Germline CDR1 is MRHNA and CDR2 is SNTAGT. The CDR3 runs 14 residues. With 5 bases removed from V and 7 bases from J, the gap between germline ends came to 17 bases. The CDR3 region has the DNA TGTGCCAGCAGTTACCGGTCGGGGGGCGGTGGCTACACCTTC. Protein sequence: CASSYRSGGGGYTF.

The sample holds many counts of this clonotype. The V and J genes are TRBV2 and TRBJ1-2; 7 bases line up with TRBD1. V shed 10 bases and J 5 bases; nucleotides not matched to a gene: 7. The germline gives CDR1 SNHLY, CDR2 FYNNEI. This CDR3 comprises 12 residues. In nucleotides, the CDR3 is TGTGCCACAAGCGACAGGGCGTATGGCTACACCTTC. Its protein product is CATSDRAYGYTF.